These T cell receptor beta chains were read from a single sample in a study of blood T cell repertoires in COVID-19. The repertoire was sequenced with immunoSEQ multiplex PCR; TCRdb's copy has only in-frame clones and lacks some. The profile shows some 300,000 clones, about 88% of them singletons. The sequenced sample was PBMCs or T cells enriched from blood (not recorded which). Source of these receptors: a woman aged 40 to 49 who had recovered from COVID-19. CDR3s include the opening cysteine and the closing phenylalanine or tryptophan. Each record gives: D gene, J gene, clone size, V gene, CDR3 DNA, CDR3 protein. A D gene is named only where the DNA matches it firmly. Not all rows give a size; the values are once, few, many and, for expanded clones, a class.

d_gene: TRBD2
j_gene: TRBJ2-2
abundance: NA
v_gene: TRBV2
CDR3nt: TGTGCCAGCAGTGGGTCTAGCGGGAGTAGCGGGGAGCTGTTTTTT
CDR3aa: CASSGSSGSSGELFF

d_gene: NA
j_gene: TRBJ1-1
abundance: NA
v_gene: TRBV24-1
CDR3nt: TGTGCCACCAAAGGGGAATCTGAAGCTTTCTTT
CDR3aa: CATKGESEAFF

d_gene: TRBD1
j_gene: TRBJ1-6
abundance: NA
v_gene: TRBV7-6
CDR3nt: TGTGCCAGCAGCTCCCTAAGGACAGGGGTATATTCACCCCTCCACTTT
CDR3aa: CASSSLRTGVYSPLHF

d_gene: TRBD2
j_gene: TRBJ2-1
abundance: NA
v_gene: TRBV11-3
CDR3nt: TGTGCCAGCAGCTTAGTGCTCCTAGCGGGAAGGTCCTACAATGAGCAGTTCTTC
CDR3aa: CASSLVLLAGRSYNEQFF

d_gene: NA
j_gene: TRBJ2-2
abundance: NA
v_gene: TRBV9
CDR3nt: TGTGCCAGCAGCGCAAGGACAGCGAACACCGGGGAGCTGTTTTTT
CDR3aa: CASSARTANTGELFF

d_gene: NA
j_gene: TRBJ1-5
abundance: NA
v_gene: TRBV19
CDR3nt: TGTGCCAGTAGGGAAACAGGGAGCAATCAGCCCCAGCATTTT
CDR3aa: CASRETGSNQPQHF

d_gene: NA
j_gene: TRBJ2-5
abundance: NA
v_gene: TRBV2
CDR3nt: TGTGCCAGCAGTCCCGGACTGGGGGAGACCCAGTACTTC
CDR3aa: CASSPGLGETQYF

d_gene: TRBD2
j_gene: TRBJ2-3
abundance: NA
v_gene: TRBV24-1
CDR3nt: TGTGCCACCAGCGGACTAGATGGAACAGATACGCAGTATTTT
CDR3aa: CATSGLDGTDTQYF

d_gene: NA
j_gene: TRBJ2-7
abundance: few
v_gene: TRBV4-3
CDR3nt: TGCGCCAGCAGCCAAAGCCCCCCTGGCAGGGGCAGGGACGAGCAGTACTTC
CDR3aa: CASSQSPPGRGRDEQYF

d_gene: NA
j_gene: TRBJ2-3
abundance: NA
v_gene: TRBV2
CDR3nt: TGTGCCAGCAAAATAAGCGGGAGCACAGATACGCAGTATTTT
CDR3aa: CASKISGSTDTQYF

d_gene: NA
j_gene: TRBJ1-2
abundance: NA
v_gene: TRBV4-3
CDR3nt: TGCGCCAGCAGCCAACGACAGTTTTCTAACTATGGCTACACCTTC
CDR3aa: CASSQRQFSNYGYTF

d_gene: NA
j_gene: TRBJ2-1
abundance: NA
v_gene: TRBV5-1
CDR3nt: TGCGCCAGCAGCTTGGAACTAAGCTCCTACAATGAGCAGTTCTTC
CDR3aa: CASSLELSSYNEQFF

d_gene: NA
j_gene: TRBJ1-5
abundance: NA
v_gene: TRBV27
CDR3nt: TGTGCCAGCAGTTTAGAGGGCGCGAGCAATCAGCCCCAGCATTTT
CDR3aa: CASSLEGASNQPQHF

d_gene: TRBD1
j_gene: TRBJ1-1
abundance: NA
v_gene: TRBV11-3
CDR3nt: TGTGCCAGCAGCTTATATGACAGGGAGGCGGACACTGAAGCTTTCTTT
CDR3aa: CASSLYDREADTEAFF

d_gene: NA
j_gene: TRBJ1-6
abundance: few
v_gene: TRBV27
CDR3nt: TGTGCCAGCAGATCACTCCAGATGTCAGGGTTTAATTCACCCCTCCACTTT
CDR3aa: CASRSLQMSGFNSPLHF

d_gene: NA
j_gene: TRBJ1-5
abundance: NA
v_gene: TRBV6-1
CDR3nt: TGTGCCAGCAGTGCCGGAGGAGCAGGACGGGGTCAGCCCCAGCATTTT
CDR3aa: CASSAGGAGRGQPQHF

d_gene: TRBD2
j_gene: TRBJ2-1
abundance: many
v_gene: TRBV7-3
CDR3nt: TGTGCCAGCAGCTCTTCCGGGACTAGCGGGAGTCGGAGTGAGCAGTTCTTC
CDR3aa: CASSSSGTSGSRSEQFF

d_gene: TRBD2
j_gene: TRBJ2-1
abundance: NA
v_gene: TRBV2
CDR3nt: TGTGCCAGCGGCCGACTAGCGGGTTCCTACAATGAGCAGTTCTTC
CDR3aa: CASGRLAGSYNEQFF

d_gene: NA
j_gene: TRBJ2-2
abundance: NA
v_gene: TRBV24-1
CDR3nt: TGTGCCACCAGTGACGAGCGAACCGGGGAGCTGTTTTTT
CDR3aa: CATSDERTGELFF

d_gene: TRBD1
j_gene: TRBJ2-5
abundance: NA
v_gene: TRBV30
CDR3nt: TGTGCCTGGACCCGGGACAGGGGGCACTGGGAGACCCAGTACTTC
CDR3aa: CAWTRDRGHWETQYF

d_gene: TRBD2
j_gene: TRBJ2-1
abundance: NA
v_gene: TRBV7-9
CDR3nt: TGTGCCAGCAGCTTAGCCCTGGGGGGGGTGTACAATGAGCAGTTCTTC
CDR3aa: CASSLALGGVYNEQFF

d_gene: NA
j_gene: TRBJ1-1
abundance: NA
v_gene: TRBV25-1
CDR3nt: TGTGCCAGCAGAGGGGCTGGCACTGAAGCTTTCTTT
CDR3aa: CASRGAGTEAFF

d_gene: TRBD1
j_gene: TRBJ1-6
abundance: NA
v_gene: TRBV2
CDR3nt: TGTGCCAGCAGTGGGGACAGGGCACGGGCTTTCTCCTATAATTCACCCCTCCACTTT
CDR3aa: CASSGDRARAFSYNSPLHF

d_gene: NA
j_gene: TRBJ2-7
abundance: NA
v_gene: TRBV5-1
CDR3nt: TGCGCCAGCAGCTCCTCAGGGTCGGCGTACGAGCAGTACTTC
CDR3aa: CASSSSGSAYEQYF

d_gene: TRBD1
j_gene: TRBJ1-6
abundance: NA
v_gene: TRBV9
CDR3nt: TGTGCCAGCAGCGGAAACCGGGACAGGGGAAATTCACCCCTCCACTTT
CDR3aa: CASSGNRDRGNSPLHF

d_gene: TRBD1
j_gene: TRBJ2-5
abundance: NA
v_gene: TRBV29-1
CDR3nt: TGCAGCGTTGAACTCTTAGACAGGGGGCTGGAGACCCAGTACTTC
CDR3aa: CSVELLDRGLETQYF

d_gene: TRBD1
j_gene: TRBJ1-2
abundance: NA
v_gene: TRBV6-5
CDR3nt: TGTGCCAGCACTCGGACAGGGGGTAGATATGGCTACACCTTC
CDR3aa: CASTRTGGRYGYTF

d_gene: TRBD2
j_gene: TRBJ2-5
abundance: NA
v_gene: TRBV7-2
CDR3nt: TGTGCCAGCAGCTTAGCCGGGCGGGGGGGCCAAGAGACCCAGTACTTC
CDR3aa: CASSLAGRGGQETQYF

d_gene: TRBD1
j_gene: TRBJ1-2
abundance: NA
v_gene: TRBV7-9
CDR3nt: TGTGCCAGCACGGAACAGGGGGCGGTCTATGGCTACACCTTC
CDR3aa: CASTEQGAVYGYTF

d_gene: TRBD1
j_gene: TRBJ2-1
abundance: NA
v_gene: TRBV19
CDR3nt: TGTGCCAGTATACCTACAGGGGGCGCCTACAATGAGCAGTTCTTC
CDR3aa: CASIPTGGAYNEQFF

d_gene: TRBD1
j_gene: TRBJ1-1
abundance: NA
v_gene: TRBV9
CDR3nt: TGTGCCAGCAGCTTCGGGACAGACAACACTGAAGCTTTCTTT
CDR3aa: CASSFGTDNTEAFF

d_gene: TRBD1
j_gene: TRBJ1-6
abundance: NA
v_gene: TRBV28
CDR3nt: TGTGCCAGCAGTTTAGGGTATGGGACAGCAACTTCACCCCTCCACTTT
CDR3aa: CASSLGYGTATSPLHF

d_gene: TRBD2
j_gene: TRBJ2-7
abundance: NA
v_gene: TRBV5-1
CDR3nt: TGCGCCAGCAGCTTGGCCGGGACTAGCGGGAGTCGGCAGTACTTC
CDR3aa: CASSLAGTSGSRQYF

d_gene: NA
j_gene: TRBJ2-3
abundance: NA
v_gene: TRBV29-1
CDR3nt: TGCAGCGTTGAAGAAGGGGGCACAGATACGCAGTATTTT
CDR3aa: CSVEEGGTDTQYF

d_gene: TRBD1
j_gene: TRBJ1-2
abundance: NA
v_gene: TRBV24-1
CDR3nt: TGTGCCACCAGTGAGGCGGGACAGGTCTATGGCTACACCTTC
CDR3aa: CATSEAGQVYGYTF